This T cell receptor beta chain stems from a study of blood T cell repertoires in COVID-19. Study background: There were acute and convalescent COVID-19 samples, and they came from the United States, Italy and Spain.

Trimming removed 5 bases from V and 6 bases from J; junction bases left unmatched: 3. This CDR3 region has 13 residues. Authors' data handling: Nucleated cell counts were estimated from reference gene primer amplification. The repertoire was sequenced with immunoSEQ multiplex PCR; TCRdb's copy has only in-frame clones and lacks some. V, J and clone size are those of that table, while D and trimming were read from the DNA. The repertoire holds 200,000 to 250,000 clones, with about 80% as singletons. This clone turned up a few times. Input material: peripheral blood. The sequence was collected from a woman in her forties or fifties with acute or convalescent COVID-19. This rearrangement joins TRBV12-3 or TRBV12-4 to TRBJ1-5, with 8 bases that match TRBD1. This CDR3 reads CASSPDRVQPQHF. CDR3 bases: TGTGCCAGCAGTCCGGACAGGGTTCAGCCCCAGCATTTT.